The clone carrying this TCR beta chain was observed a handful of times. Its antigen is unknown. The record originates from a study of T cell responses to AZD1222 COVID-19 vaccine. Study results and caveats: After two AZD1222 doses, spike-specific TCR breadth and depth rose versus day 0. Vaccine-related CD4 TCRs covered spike, predominating at 160-218 and 743-854.

Germline V gene sequence: CDR1 MNHEY, CDR2 SVGEGT. The CDR3 contains 15 residues. Trimming removed 2 bases at V and 5 bases at J, with 16 bases between. Sequencing was performed with immunoSEQ multiplex PCR; in TCRdb, only in-frame clones are kept and a portion is missing. Altogether about 82,000 clones are present, around nine tenths being singletons, with the ten largest covering about 3%. The chain joins TRBV6-2 or TRBV6-3 to TRBJ2-7, with D possibly matching TRBD1 (5 bases). The TCR sequence derives from an adult who received the AZD1222 COVID-19 vaccine. Sequences were derived from peripheral blood, sampled 28 days after the second AZD1222 dose. DNA of the CDR3: TGTGCCAGCAGTTACCTCTCCGGCCTAGGGGACGAGCAGTACTTC. Its protein is CASSYLSGLGDEQYF.